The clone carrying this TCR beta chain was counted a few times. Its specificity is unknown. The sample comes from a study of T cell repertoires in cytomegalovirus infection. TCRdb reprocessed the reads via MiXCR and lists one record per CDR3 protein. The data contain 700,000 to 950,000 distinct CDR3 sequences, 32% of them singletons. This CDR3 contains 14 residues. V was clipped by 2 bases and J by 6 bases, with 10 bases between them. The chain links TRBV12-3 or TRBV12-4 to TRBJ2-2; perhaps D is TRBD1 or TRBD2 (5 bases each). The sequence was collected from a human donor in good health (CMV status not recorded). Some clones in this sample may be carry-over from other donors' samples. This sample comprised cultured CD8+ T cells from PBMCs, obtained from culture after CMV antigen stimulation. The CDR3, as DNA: TGTGCCAGCAGTTTATCTGGGGGTTCCGGGGAGCTGTTTTTT. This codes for CASSLSGGSGELFF.